The clone carrying this TCR beta chain showed up just once. This specimen belongs to a study of blood T cell repertoires in COVID-19. Study-wide context: Researchers got acute and convalescent COVID-19 samples from the United States, Italy and Spain. Sources were T cells, B-cell-depleted T cells, or PBMCs; the material itself was cDNA or gDNA.

In the original workflow: Amplified reference gene primers provided the basis for estimating nucleated cell counts. Here immunoSEQ multiplex PCR was the method, and the copy in TCRdb shows in-frame clones only, minus some. D and trimming come from the DNA, and the V and J calls and clone size come from that table. The table shows some 97,000 clones, with less than 90% occurring only once. This CDR3 is built from 14 residues. V was pared by 7 bases and J by 10 bases, with 13 bases of the junction left unmatched. The germline CDR1 and CDR2 sequences are MNHEY and SVGAGI. V gene TRBV6-5 combines with J gene TRBJ2-1, with TRBD1 matching 7 bases. The sequenced material came from peripheral blood. The origin of this receptor is a man aged 25-45 years in a cohort sampled during active COVID-19. This CDR3 reads CASMKSGGRREQFF. CDR3 DNA sequence: TGTGCCAGCATGAAGTCAGGGGGACGTAGGGAGCAGTTCTTC.